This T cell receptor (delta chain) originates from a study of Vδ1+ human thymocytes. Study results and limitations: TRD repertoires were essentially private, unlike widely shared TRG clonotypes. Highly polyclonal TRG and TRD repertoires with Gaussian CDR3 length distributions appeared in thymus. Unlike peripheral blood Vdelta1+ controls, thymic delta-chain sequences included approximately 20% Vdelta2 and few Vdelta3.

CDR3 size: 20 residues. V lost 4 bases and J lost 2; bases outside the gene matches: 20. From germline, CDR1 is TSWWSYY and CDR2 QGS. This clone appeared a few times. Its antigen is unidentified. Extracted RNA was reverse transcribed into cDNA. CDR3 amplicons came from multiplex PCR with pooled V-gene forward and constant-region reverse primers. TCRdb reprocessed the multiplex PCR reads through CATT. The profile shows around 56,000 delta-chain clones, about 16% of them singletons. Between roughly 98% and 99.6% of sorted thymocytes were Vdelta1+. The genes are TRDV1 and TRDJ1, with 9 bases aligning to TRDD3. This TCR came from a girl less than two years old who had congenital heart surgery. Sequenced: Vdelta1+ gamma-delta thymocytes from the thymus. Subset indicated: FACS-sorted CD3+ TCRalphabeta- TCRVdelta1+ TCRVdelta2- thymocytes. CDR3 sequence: CALGGLLPRGILDGTDKLIF. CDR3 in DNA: TGTGCTCTTGGGGGATTGCTTCCCCGGGGGATACTGGACGGTACCGATAAACTCATCTTT.